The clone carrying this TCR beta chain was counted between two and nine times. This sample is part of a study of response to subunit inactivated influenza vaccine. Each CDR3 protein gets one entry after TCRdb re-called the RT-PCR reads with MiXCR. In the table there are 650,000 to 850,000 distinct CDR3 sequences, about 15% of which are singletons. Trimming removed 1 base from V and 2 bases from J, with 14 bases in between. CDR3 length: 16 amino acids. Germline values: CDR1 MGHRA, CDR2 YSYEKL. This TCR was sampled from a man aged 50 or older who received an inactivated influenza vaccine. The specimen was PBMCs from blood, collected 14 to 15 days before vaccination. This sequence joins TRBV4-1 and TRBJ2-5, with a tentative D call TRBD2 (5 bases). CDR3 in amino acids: CASSQAPRTVQETQYF. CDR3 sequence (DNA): TGCGCCAGCAGCCAAGCCCCGAGGACTGTACAAGAGACCCAGTACTTC.